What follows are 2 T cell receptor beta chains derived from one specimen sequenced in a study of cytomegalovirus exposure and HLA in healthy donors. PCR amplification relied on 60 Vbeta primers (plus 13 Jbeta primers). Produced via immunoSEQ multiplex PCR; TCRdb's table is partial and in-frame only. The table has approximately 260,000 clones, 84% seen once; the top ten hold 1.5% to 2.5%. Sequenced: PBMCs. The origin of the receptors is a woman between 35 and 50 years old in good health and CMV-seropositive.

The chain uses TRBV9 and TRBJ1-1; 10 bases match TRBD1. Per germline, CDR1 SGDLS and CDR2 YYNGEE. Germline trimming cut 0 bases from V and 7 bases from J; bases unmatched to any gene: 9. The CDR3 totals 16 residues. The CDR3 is CASSVADGQGEDEAFF. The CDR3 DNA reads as TGTGCCAGCAGCGTAGCAGATGGACAGGGGGAGGATGAAGCTTTCTTT.

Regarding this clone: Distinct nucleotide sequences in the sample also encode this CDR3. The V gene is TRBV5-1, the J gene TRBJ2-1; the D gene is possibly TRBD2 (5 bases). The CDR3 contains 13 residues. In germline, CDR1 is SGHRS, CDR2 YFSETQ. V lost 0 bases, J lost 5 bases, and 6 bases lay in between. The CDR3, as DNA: TGCGCCAGCAGCTTGGGGACTGACAATGAGCAGTTCTTC. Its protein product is CASSLGTDNEQFF.